The clone carrying this T cell receptor beta chain has more than one count but fewer than ten. This specimen comes from a study of response to subunit inactivated influenza vaccine. The CDR3 consists of 14 residues. Trimming took off 10 bases at V and 2 bases at J, with 16 bases between the two ends. Germline V gives CDR1 MNHNS, CDR2 SASEGT. TCRdb passed the RT-PCR reads through MiXCR, listing each CDR3 protein once. The profile shows hundreds of thousands of distinct CDR3 sequences, under 9% of them singletons. This TCR was sampled from a man between 45 and 75 years old who received an inactivated influenza vaccine. The material sequenced was PBMCs from blood, taken around 25 months after vaccination. This chain connects TRBV6-1 to TRBJ2-3; the D is unclear. CDR3 protein: CATNYVGFTDTQYF. The CDR3 region has the DNA TGTGCCACCAACTATGTGGGGTTCACAGATACGCAGTATTTT.